This paragraph covers one T cell receptor beta chain sequence. Its specificity is not known. These data come from a study of T cell repertoires and Cas9 in healthy adults. Study overall: CD4 and CD8 compartments: SpCas9-reactive T cells profiled for potency, cytotoxicity, lineage.

Study observations and caveats: SpCas9-reactive effector T cells were reportedly restrained in vitro by SpCas9-reactive regulatory T cells.

After removal of 5 bases from V and 2 bases from J, the junction contained 8 bases not matched to a gene. In germline, CDR1 is LNHDA, CDR2 SQIVND (reference sequence). This CDR3 region has 15 residues. Sequenced by immunoSEQ multiplex PCR; TCRdb stores in-frame clones only, minus some. The sample has approximately 22,000 clones, more than 90% seen once. The sample was CD4+ effector T cells (CD127+, CD25-, CD137-, CD154-) from PBMCs; culture status not recorded. The clonotype comes from a human donor in good health. The chain joins TRBV19 to TRBJ2-5; TRBD1 aligns across 7 bases. The CDR3 DNA sequence: TGTGCCAGTAGTTACCGGGACAGATCTCAAGAGACCCAGTACTTC. Amino acids: CASSYRDRSQETQYF.